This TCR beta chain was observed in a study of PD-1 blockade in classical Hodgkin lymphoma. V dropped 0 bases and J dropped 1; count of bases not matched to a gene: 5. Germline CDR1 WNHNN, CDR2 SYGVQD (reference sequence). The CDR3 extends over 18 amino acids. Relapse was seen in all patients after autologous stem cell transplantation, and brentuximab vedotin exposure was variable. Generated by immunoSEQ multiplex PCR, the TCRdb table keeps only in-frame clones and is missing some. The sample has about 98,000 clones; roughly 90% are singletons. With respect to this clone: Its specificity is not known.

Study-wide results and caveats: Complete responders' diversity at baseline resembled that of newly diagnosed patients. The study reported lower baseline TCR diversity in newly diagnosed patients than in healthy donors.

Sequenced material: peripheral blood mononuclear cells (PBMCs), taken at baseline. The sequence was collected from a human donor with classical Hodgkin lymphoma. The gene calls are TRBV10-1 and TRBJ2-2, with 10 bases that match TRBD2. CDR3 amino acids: CASSESLAGIKNTGELFF. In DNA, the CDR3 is TGCGCCAGCAGTGAGTCACTAGCGGGGATTAAGAACACCGGGGAGCTGTTTTTT.